This T cell receptor beta chain comes out of a study of immune cell composition in non-small cell lung cancer. Generated by immunoSEQ multiplex PCR, the TCRdb table keeps only in-frame clones and is missing some. Of 14,000 or so clones detected, 81% appear once; the ten largest clones hold 8.5% to 14%. Overall study findings and caveats: Smoking pack-years did not significantly correlate with tumour TCR-beta clonality. Dominant in vivo tumour-associated clones were not shown to share tumour-reactive sequences. 60% to 80% of squamous and about 31% of adenocarcinoma cases had tumour-associated clones >0.5%.

There are 12 residues in the CDR3. Per germline, CDR1 MDHEN and CDR2 SYDVKM. V dropped 10 bases and J dropped 4 bases, with 12 bases sitting between them. Worth noting for this clone: Its antigen is not known.

Sequenced: lung tumor tissue. The V gene is TRBV28, the J gene TRBJ2-3; perhaps TRBD1 as D (6 bases). The receptor comes from a human donor with non-small cell lung cancer. Written as DNA, the CDR3 is TGTGCCATACAGGGAGATGCAGATACGCAGTATTTT. It encodes CAIQGDADTQYF.